This TCR beta chain was observed in a study of post-analysis software for immune sequencing data. General study findings and limits: Patients carried 4 or 5 TRBV segments more frequently than controls did, and TRBV5-6, TRBV5-1 and TRBV20-1 were among them. People with multiple sclerosis had a significantly lower normalized Chao1 diversity than controls did.

The library was made from cDNA and included unique molecular identifiers. TCRdb used MiXCR to reprocess the PCR reads, holding one entry per CDR3 protein. The table lists approximately 690,000 distinct CDR3 sequences, roughly three fifths of them singletons, with about 11% in the top ten. Per germline, CDR1 LGHDT and CDR2 YNNKEL (reference sequence). Trimming shortened V by 8 bases and J by 2 bases, and 9 bases separated the two germline ends. The CDR3 loop spans 12 amino acids. This clonotype is a singleton in its sample. Antigen specificity is unknown. The V gene is TRBV3-1, the J gene TRBJ2-5; D remains ambiguous. This TCR derives from a girl aged 2 to 10 with multiple sclerosis. The sample was blood. In nucleotides, the CDR3 is TGTGCCAGCGGTCGGGTACAAGAGACCCAGTACTTC. Protein sequence: CASGRVQETQYF.